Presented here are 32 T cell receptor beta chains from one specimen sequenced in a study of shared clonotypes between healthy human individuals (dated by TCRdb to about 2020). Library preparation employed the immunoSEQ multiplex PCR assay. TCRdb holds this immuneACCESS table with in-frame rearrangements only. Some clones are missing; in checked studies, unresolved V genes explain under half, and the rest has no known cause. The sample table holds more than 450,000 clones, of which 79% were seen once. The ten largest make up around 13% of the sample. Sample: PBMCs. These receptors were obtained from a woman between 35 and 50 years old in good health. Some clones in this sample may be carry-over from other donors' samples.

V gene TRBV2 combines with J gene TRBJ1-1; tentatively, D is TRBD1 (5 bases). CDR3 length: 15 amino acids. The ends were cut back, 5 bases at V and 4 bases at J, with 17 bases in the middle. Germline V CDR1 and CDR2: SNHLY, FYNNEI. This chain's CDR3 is CASSSQRGMGTEAFF. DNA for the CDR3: TGTGCCAGCAGTTCTCAGAGGGGAATGGGCACTGAAGCTTTCTTT.

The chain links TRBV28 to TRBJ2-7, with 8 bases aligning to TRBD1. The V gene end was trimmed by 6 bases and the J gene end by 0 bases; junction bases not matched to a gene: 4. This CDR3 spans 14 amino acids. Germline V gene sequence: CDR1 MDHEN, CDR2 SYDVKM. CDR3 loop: CASSGQGGSYEQYF. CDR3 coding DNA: TGTGCCAGCAGCGGACAGGGCGGCTCCTACGAGCAGTACTTC.

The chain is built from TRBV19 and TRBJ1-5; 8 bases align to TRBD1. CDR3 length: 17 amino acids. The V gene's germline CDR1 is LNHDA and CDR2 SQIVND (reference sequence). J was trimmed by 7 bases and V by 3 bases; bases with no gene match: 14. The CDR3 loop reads CASSMAPWDRSNQPQHF. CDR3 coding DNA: TGTGCCAGTAGTATGGCCCCCTGGGACAGGTCAAACCAGCCCCAGCATTTT.

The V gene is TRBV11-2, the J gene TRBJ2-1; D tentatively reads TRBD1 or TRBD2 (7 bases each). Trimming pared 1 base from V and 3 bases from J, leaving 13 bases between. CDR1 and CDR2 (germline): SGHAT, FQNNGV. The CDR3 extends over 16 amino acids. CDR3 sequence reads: CASSLAQGGVYNEQFF. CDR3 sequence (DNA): TGTGCCAGCAGCTTAGCGCAGGGGGGGGTCTACAATGAGCAGTTCTTC.

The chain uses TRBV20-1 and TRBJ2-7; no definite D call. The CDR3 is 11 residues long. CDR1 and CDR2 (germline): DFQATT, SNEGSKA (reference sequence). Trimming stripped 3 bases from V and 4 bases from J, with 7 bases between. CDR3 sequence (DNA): TGCAGTGCTAGCGAAAGGTACGAGCAGTACTTC. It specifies CSASERYEQYF.

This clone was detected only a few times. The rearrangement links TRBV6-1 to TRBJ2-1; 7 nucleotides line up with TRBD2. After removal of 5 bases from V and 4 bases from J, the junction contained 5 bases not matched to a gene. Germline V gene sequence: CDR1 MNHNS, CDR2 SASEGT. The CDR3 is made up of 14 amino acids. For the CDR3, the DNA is TGTGCCAGCAGTTCTAGCGGAAGATACAATGAGCAGTTCTTC. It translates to CASSSSGRYNEQFF.

CDR3 bases: TGTGCCAGCAGTAGGGAACAAGACTATGGCTACACCTTC. Amino acid sequence: CASSREQDYGYTF. This chain connects TRBV2 to TRBJ1-2; the D is unclear. Germline V lookup: CDR1 SNHLY, CDR2 FYNNEI. The CDR3 spans 13 residues. V was shortened by 5 bases and J by 3 bases, with 10 bases between the two germline ends.

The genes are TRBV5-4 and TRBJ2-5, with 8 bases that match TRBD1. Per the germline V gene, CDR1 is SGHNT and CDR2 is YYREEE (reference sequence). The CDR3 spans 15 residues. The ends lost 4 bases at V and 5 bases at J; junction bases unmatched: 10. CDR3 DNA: TGTGCCAGCAGCCTGAGACAGGGGTCCATTGAGACCCAGTACTTC. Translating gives CASSLRQGSIETQYF.

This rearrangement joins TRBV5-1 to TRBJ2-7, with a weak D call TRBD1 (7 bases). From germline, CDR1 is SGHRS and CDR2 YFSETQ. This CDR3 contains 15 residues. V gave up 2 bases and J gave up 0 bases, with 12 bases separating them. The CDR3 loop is CASSFQGGTSYEQYF. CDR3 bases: TGCGCCAGCAGCTTCCAGGGGGGTACCTCCTACGAGCAGTACTTC.

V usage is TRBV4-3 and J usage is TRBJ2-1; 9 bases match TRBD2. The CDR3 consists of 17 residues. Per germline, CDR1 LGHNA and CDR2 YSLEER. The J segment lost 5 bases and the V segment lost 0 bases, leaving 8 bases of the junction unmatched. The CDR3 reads CASSQERIAGDNNEQFF. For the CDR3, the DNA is TGCGCCAGCAGCCAAGAGCGGATAGCGGGGGATAACAATGAGCAGTTCTTC.

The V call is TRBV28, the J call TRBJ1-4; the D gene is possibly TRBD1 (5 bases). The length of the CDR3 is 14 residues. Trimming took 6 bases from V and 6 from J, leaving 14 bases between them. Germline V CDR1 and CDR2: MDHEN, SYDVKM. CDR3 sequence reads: CASRRQVGHEKLFF. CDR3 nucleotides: TGTGCCAGCAGGCGCCAGGTGGGACATGAAAAACTGTTTTTT. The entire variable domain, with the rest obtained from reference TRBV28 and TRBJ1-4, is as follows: DVKVTQSSRYLVKRTGEKVFLECVQDMDHENMFWYRQDPGLGLRLIYFSYDVKMKEKGDIPEGYSVSREKKERFSLILESASTNQTSMYLCASRRQVGHEKLFFGSGTQLSVL.

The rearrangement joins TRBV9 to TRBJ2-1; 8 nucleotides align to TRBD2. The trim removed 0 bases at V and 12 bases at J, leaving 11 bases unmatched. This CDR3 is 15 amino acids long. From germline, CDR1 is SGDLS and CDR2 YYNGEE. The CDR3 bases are TGTGCCAGCAGCGTAGAGGCAGCCTTAGCGGGACGGCAGTTCTTC. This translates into CASSVEAALAGRQFF.

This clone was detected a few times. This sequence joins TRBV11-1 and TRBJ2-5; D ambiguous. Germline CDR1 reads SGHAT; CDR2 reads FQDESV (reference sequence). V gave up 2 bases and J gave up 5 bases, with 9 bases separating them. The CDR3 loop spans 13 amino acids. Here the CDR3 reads CASSLRPPETQYF. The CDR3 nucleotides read TGTGCCAGCAGCTTAAGACCCCCCGAGACCCAGTACTTC.

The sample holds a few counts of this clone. The CDR3 bases are TGTGCCTTACAGGGGCAGCTAGCGGGAGACAGGACAGATACGCAGTATTTT. Its translation is CALQGQLAGDRTDTQYF. The chain recombines TRBV2 with TRBJ2-3; TRBD2 aligns across 10 bases. This CDR3 region has 17 residues. Germline loops: CDR1 SNHLY, CDR2 FYNNEI. V gave up 11 bases and J gave up 3 bases; unmatched junction bases: 17.

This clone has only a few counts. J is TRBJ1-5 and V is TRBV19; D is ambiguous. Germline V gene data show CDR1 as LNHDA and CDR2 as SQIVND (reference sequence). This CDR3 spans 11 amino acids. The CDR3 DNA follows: TGTGCGTCTGACGGAGGTTATCCCCAGCATTTT. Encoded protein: CASDGGYPQHF.

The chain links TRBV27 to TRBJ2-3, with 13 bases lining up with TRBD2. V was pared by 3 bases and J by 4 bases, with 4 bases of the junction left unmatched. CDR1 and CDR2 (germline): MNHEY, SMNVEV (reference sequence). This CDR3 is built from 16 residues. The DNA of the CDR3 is TGTGCCAGCAGTTTGGGACTAGCGGGAACGCCAGATACGCAGTATTTT. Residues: CASSLGLAGTPDTQYF.

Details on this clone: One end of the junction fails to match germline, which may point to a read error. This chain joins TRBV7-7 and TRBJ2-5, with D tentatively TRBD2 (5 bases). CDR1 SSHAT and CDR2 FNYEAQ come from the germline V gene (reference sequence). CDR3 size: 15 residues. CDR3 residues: CASSLEGGYQETQYF. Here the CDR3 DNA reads TGTGCTAGCAGCTTAGAGGGCGGATACCAAGAGACCCAGTACTTC.

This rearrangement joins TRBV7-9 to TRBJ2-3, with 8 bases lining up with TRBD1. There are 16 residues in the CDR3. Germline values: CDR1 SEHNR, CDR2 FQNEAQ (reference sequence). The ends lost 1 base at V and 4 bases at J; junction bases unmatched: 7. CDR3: CASSLGGGQGADTQYF. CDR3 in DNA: TGTGCCAGCAGCTTAGGGGGCGGACAGGGCGCAGATACGCAGTATTTT.

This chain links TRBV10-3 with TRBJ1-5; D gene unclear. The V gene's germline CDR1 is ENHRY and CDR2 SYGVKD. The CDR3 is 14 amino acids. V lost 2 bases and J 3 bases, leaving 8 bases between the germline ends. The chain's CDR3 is CAISEGQINQPQHF. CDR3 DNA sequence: TGTGCCATCAGTGAGGGTCAGATCAATCAGCCCCAGCATTTT.

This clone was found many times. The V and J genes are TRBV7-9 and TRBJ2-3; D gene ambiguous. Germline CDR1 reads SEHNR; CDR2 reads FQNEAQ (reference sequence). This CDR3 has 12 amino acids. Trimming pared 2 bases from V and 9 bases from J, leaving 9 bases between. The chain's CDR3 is CASSLQEVTQYF. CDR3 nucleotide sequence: TGTGCCAGCAGCTTACAAGAGGTAACGCAGTATTTT.

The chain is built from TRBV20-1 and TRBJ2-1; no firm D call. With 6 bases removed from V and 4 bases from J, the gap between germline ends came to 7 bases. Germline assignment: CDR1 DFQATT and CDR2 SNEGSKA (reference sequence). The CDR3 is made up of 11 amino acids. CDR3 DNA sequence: TGCAGTGCCTCTATATACAATGAGCAGTTCTTC. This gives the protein CSASIYNEQFF.

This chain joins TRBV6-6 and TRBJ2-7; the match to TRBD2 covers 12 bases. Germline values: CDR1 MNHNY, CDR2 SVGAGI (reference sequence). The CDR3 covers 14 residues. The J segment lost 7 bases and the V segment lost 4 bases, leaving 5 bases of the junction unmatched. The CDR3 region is CASSLLAGGDEQYF. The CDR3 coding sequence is TGTGCCAGCAGTTTACTAGCGGGAGGCGATGAGCAGTACTTC.

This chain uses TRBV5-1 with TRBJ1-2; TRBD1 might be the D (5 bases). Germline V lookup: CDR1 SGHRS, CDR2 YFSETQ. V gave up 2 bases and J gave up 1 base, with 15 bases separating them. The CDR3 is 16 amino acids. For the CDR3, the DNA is TGCGCCAGCAGCTTAGGTGGGGGGAAAATTAACTATGGCTACACCTTC. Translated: CASSLGGGKINYGYTF. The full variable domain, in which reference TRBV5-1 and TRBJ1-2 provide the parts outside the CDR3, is KAGVTQTPRYLIKTRGQQVTLSCSPISGHRSVSWYQQTPGQGLQFLFEYFSETQRNKGNFPGRFSGRQFSNSRSEMNVSTLELGDSALYLCASSLGGGKINYGYTFGSGTRLTVV.

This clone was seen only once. Here the CDR3 reads CASSQEKVRGEQYF. The CDR3 DNA is TGTGCCAGCAGCCAAGAAAAGGTCCGGGGCGAGCAGTACTTC. This chain connects TRBV4-2 to TRBJ2-7; TRBD2 is a possible D gene (5 bases). Germline V lookup: CDR1 LGHNA, CDR2 YNFKEQ. The V gene lost 0 bases and the J gene lost 6 bases, with 12 bases spanning the gap. The CDR3 is 14 residues long.

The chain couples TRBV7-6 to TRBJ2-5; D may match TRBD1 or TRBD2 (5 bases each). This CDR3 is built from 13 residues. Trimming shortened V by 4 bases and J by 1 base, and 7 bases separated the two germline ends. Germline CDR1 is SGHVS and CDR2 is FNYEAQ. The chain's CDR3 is CASSSGTQETQYF. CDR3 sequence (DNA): TGTGCCAGCAGCTCCGGGACCCAAGAGACCCAGTACTTC.

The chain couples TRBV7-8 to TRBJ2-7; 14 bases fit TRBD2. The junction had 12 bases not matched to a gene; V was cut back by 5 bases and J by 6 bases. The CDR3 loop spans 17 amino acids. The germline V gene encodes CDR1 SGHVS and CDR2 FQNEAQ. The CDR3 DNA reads TGTGCCAGCAGCCCAACCTTGGGACTAGCGGGAGTTTCCGAGCAGTACTTC. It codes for CASSPTLGLAGVSEQYF.

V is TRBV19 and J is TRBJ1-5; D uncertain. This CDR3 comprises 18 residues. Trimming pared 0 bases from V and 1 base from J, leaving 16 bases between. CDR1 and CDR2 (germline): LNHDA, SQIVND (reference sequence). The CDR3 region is CASSIDGPARFSNQPQHF. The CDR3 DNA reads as TGTGCCAGTAGTATAGATGGACCAGCGCGGTTCAGCAATCAGCCCCAGCATTTT.

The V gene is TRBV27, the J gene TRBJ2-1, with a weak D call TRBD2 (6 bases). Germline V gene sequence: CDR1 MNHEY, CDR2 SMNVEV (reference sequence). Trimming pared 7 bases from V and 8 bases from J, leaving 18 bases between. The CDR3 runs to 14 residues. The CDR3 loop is CASTHGREIHEQFF. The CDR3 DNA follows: TGTGCCAGCACCCACGGTCGGGAGATCCATGAGCAGTTCTTC.

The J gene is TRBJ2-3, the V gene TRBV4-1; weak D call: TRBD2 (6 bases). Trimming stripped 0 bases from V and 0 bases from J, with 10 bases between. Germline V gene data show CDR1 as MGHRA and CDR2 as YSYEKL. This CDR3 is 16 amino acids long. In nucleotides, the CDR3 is TGCGCCAGCAGCCAAGAGCTAGCGTTAAGCACAGATACGCAGTATTTT. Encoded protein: CASSQELALSTDTQYF.

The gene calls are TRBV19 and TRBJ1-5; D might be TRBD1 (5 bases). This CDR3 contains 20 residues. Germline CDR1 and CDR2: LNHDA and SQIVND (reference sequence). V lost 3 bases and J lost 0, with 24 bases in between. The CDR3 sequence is CASSMGVWAGPGYSNQPQHF. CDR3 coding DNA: TGTGCCAGTAGTATGGGGGTGTGGGCAGGACCGGGGTATAGCAATCAGCCCCAGCATTTT.

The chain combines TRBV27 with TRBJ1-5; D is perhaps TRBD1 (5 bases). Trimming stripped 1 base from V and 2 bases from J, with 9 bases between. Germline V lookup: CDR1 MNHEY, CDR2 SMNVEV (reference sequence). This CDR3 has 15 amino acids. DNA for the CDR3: TGTGCCAGCAGTTTATACAGGCCGGGCAATCAGCCCCAGCATTTT. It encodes CASSLYRPGNQPQHF.

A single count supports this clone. The CDR3 DNA sequence: TGTGCCAGCAGCTCAGGAGGCCTAACCTACGAGCAGTACTTC. Translation gives CASSSGGLTYEQYF. The chain employs TRBV7-9 and TRBJ2-7; D perhaps matches TRBD2 (5 bases). This CDR3 comprises 14 residues. The V gene lost 4 bases and the J gene lost 2 bases, with 12 bases spanning the gap. Germline V gives CDR1 SEHNR, CDR2 FQNEAQ (reference sequence). Full variable domain (rest looked up from reference TRBV7-9 and TRBJ2-7): DTGVSQNPRHKITKRGQNVTFRCDPISEHNRLYWYRQTLGQGPEFLTYFQNEAQLEKSRLLSDRFSAERPKGSFSTLEIQRTEQGDSAMYLCASSSGGLTYEQYFGPGTRLTVT.